This TCR beta chain was captured in a study of cytotoxic CD8 clonotypes in ibrutinib-treated CLL. Trimming shortened V by 3 bases and J by 4 bases, and 16 bases separated the two germline ends. The CDR3 is made up of 16 amino acids. Germline V CDR1 and CDR2: MGHRA, YSYEKL. Method: immunoSEQ multiplex PCR; TCRdb's copy keeps in-frame clones and lacks some. The sample has over 140,000 clones, 65% to 85% seen once. The TCR originated in a human donor with chronic lymphocytic leukemia. Sequencing used PBMCs, obtained after 36 months of ibrutinib treatment. The chain uses TRBV4-1 and TRBJ2-1; possibly TRBD2 for D (6 bases). CDR3 residues: CASSQTGTWSYNEQFF. The DNA for the CDR3 is TGCGCCAGCAGCCAGACCGGGACTTGGTCATACAATGAGCAGTTCTTC.